A selection of T cell receptor beta chains follows, all from one sample in a study of vaccination and CD4 T cells after COVID-19. A single record per CDR3 protein comes from TCRdb applying MiXCR to the PCR reads. The table includes 13,000 or so distinct CDR3 sequences, roughly two thirds detected once. Antigens for these TCRs are unknown. Sequencing was performed on CD4+ T cells from blood, cultured in vitro. The receptors derive from a human donor who had recovered from COVID-19. Both conserved end residues are part of each CDR3. The D gene is left open where the match is weak. Some rows mark clone size as missing; the rest say once, few, many or name a class of expanded clone.

V	length	D	J	size	DNA	CDR3
TRBV19	11	-	TRBJ1-2	-	TGTGCCAGTAGTATGGACTATGGCTACACCTTC	CASSMDYGYTF
TRBV5-1	13	-	TRBJ2-4	-	TGCGCCAGCAGCTTACAGGGGAGGGACATTCAGTACTTC	CASSLQGRDIQYF
TRBV2	13	TRBD1	TRBJ1-5	-	TGTGCCAGCAACGGACAGGGGAATCAGCCCCAGCATTTT	CASNGQGNQPQHF
TRBV5-4	19	TRBD1	TRBJ1-1	large	TGTCGGGCCCAAAACCAAACCGGGACAGGGTATTCGGTGGGCACTGAAGCTTTCTTT	CRAQNQTGTGYSVGTEAFF
TRBV7-6	13	-	TRBJ2-7	-	TGTGCCAGCAGCTTAACCGGACGGGGCGAGCAGTACTTC	CASSLTGRGEQYF
TRBV7-2	15	TRBD1	TRBJ1-2	few	TGTGCCAGCAGCTCTACCACCGGGACAGGGGTTGGCTACACCTTC	CASSSTTGTGVGYTF
TRBV6-2/TRBV6-3	14	-	TRBJ1-2	-	TGTGCCAGCAGTTATATTGGACATTTCTATGGCTACACCTTC	CASSYIGHFYGYTF
TRBV5-1	16	-	TRBJ1-6	-	TGCGCCAGCAGCTTGCTAGAGGGAGGGCGGAATTCACCCCTCCACTTT	CASSLLEGGRNSPLHF
TRBV19	15	-	TRBJ1-2	-	TGTGCCAGTAGTCCGCGGACACGAGCTAACTATGGCTACACCTTC	CASSPRTRANYGYTF
TRBV7-2	15	-	TRBJ2-2	-	TGTGCCAGCAGCTTATGGGGGGGCCACACCGGGGAGCTGTTTTTT	CASSLWGGHTGELFF
TRBV6-5	15	-	TRBJ2-5	few	TGTGCCAGCAGTTACTCGACCCCAGGGGTGGAGACCCAGTACTTC	CASSYSTPGVETQYF
TRBV28	13	-	TRBJ1-3	once	TGTGCCAGCAGTTTAAGCGGAGAGAACACCATATATTTT	CASSLSGENTIYF
TRBV7-7	13	-	TRBJ2-3	-	TGTGCCAGCAGCTTAGCCGGGGGAGATACGCAGTATTTT	CASSLAGGDTQYF
TRBV7-2	14	-	TRBJ2-1	-	TGTGCCAGCAGCTTTAGCGGCTCCTACAATGAGCAGTTCTTC	CASSFSGSYNEQFF
TRBV7-9	14	-	TRBJ1-1	-	TGTGCCAGCAACGTCCCTCGGGACGGAACTGAAGCTTTCTTT	CASNVPRDGTEAFF
TRBV2	15	-	TRBJ1-2	-	TGTGCCAGCAGTGAAATAGAGGGGAAGAGCTATGGCTACACCTTC	CASSEIEGKSYGYTF
TRBV27	15	-	TRBJ2-1	-	TGTGCCAGCAGTCCCGTCGGGGGCGTGGGTAATGAGCAGTTCTTC	CASSPVGGVGNEQFF
TRBV6-5	14	-	TRBJ1-6	-	TGTGCCAGCAGTTACTGGAGCCGTAATTCACCCCTCCACTTT	CASSYWSRNSPLHF
TRBV7-2	15	-	TRBJ1-3	-	TGTGCCAGCAGCTCTCAGGGGTTATCTGGAAACACCATATATTTT	CASSSQGLSGNTIYF
TRBV19	15	TRBD2	TRBJ2-5	-	TGTGCCAGTACCCCGGGACTAGCAAGAGCTGAGACCCAGTACTTC	CASTPGLARAETQYF
TRBV6-2/TRBV6-3	14	-	TRBJ1-1	-	TGTGCCAGCAGCCCCATAGAGGTCTCCACTGAAGCTTTCTTT	CASSPIEVSTEAFF
TRBV6-5	16	-	TRBJ2-2	-	TGTGCCAGCAGTTACGTTTATCCGGGAGTGGGAGGGGAGCTGTTTTTT	CASSYVYPGVGGELFF
TRBV7-2	12	-	TRBJ1-2	medium-sized	TGTGCCAGCAGCTTAGAGCCGGGAGGCTACACCTTC	CASSLEPGGYTF
TRBV5-1	14	-	TRBJ1-6	-	TGCGCCAGCAGCTACGGATCCTATAATTCACCCCTCCACTTT	CASSYGSYNSPLHF
TRBV7-2	11	-	TRBJ2-7	-	TGTGCCAGCAGCACCGGAGGAAAGCAGTACTTC	CASSTGGKQYF
TRBV19	13	-	TRBJ1-2	-	TGTGCCAGTACCCGATACGGGGTGACTGGCTACACCTTC	CASTRYGVTGYTF
TRBV7-9	12	TRBD1	TRBJ1-2	-	TGTGCCCAGGCGGACAGGGCTAAGGGCTACACCTTC	CAQADRAKGYTF
TRBV20-1	13	TRBD1	TRBJ2-7	-	TGCAGTGCGAGGACAGGGGGCCTAAGCGAGCAGTACTTC	CSARTGGLSEQYF